These 20 T cell receptor beta chains originate from one sample sequenced in a study of cytomegalovirus exposure and HLA in healthy donors. The PCR was carried out with 60 Vbeta primers and 13 Jbeta primers. Sequenced by immunoSEQ multiplex PCR; TCRdb stores in-frame clones only, minus some. The sample holds about 250,000 clones, roughly 80% seen once. Sequencing was performed on PBMCs. Receptor source: a girl aged 2 to 10 in good health and CMV-seronegative.

This clone was found a few times. The chain carries TRBV7-6 and TRBJ1-3; no firm D call. Trimming took off 4 bases at V and 4 bases at J, with 8 bases between the two ends. The CDR3 contains 13 residues. Germline CDR1 reads SGHVS; CDR2 reads FNYEAQ. The CDR3 coding sequence is TGTGCCAGCAGCTCCCAACTCGGAAACACCATATATTTT. This encodes CASSSQLGNTIYF.

The V call is TRBV5-1, the J call TRBJ2-3; maybe TRBD2 (5 bases). Per germline, CDR1 SGHRS and CDR2 YFSETQ. This CDR3 contains 15 residues. Trimming left V 6 bases short and J 1 base short, with 15 bases between. The CDR3 DNA reads TGCGCCAGCACAATCCGGGGAGAAGGCACAGATACGCAGTATTTT. Its translation is CASTIRGEGTDTQYF.

The chain is built from TRBV5-5 and TRBJ2-2; 7 nucleotides align to TRBD1. There are 14 residues in the CDR3. Germline V gene lookup returns CDR1 SGHKS and CDR2 YYEKEE (reference sequence). Trimming cost V 4 bases and J 9 bases; bases outside gene matches: 9. In DNA form, the CDR3 reads TGTGCCAGCAGCCCTATTACAGGGGCCAGGGAGCTGTTTTTT. Protein: CASSPITGARELFF.

This clone showed up just a few times. A read error may produce the germline difference seen at one junction end. The chain uses TRBV7-9 and TRBJ2-7; D ambiguous. This CDR3 region has 11 residues. CDR1 and CDR2 (germline): SEHNR, FQNEAQ (reference sequence). As DNA, the CDR3 is TGTTCCAGCAGCTCTTACTACGAGCAGTACTTC. Translation gives CSSSSYYEQYF.

This chain links TRBV27 with TRBJ1-1; D unclear. From germline, CDR1 is MNHEY and CDR2 SMNVEV (reference sequence). V was trimmed by 3 bases and J by 6 bases, leaving 11 bases between them. The CDR3 extends over 13 amino acids. The CDR3 region has the DNA TGTGCCAGCAGTTTTGCGGGTAGGTCTGAAGCTTTCTTT. This gives the protein CASSFAGRSEAFF.

This rearrangement joins TRBV11-2 to TRBJ1-4, with 8 bases identical to TRBD1. This CDR3 has 15 residues. Germline lookup yields CDR1 SGHAT and CDR2 FQNNGV. V lost 1 base to trimming and J lost 7 bases; unmatched junction nucleotides: 5. The CDR3 sequence: CASSLGTGWGEKLFF. The CDR3 DNA sequence: TGTGCCAGCAGCTTAGGGACAGGGTGGGGTGAAAAACTGTTTTTT.

This clone was seen more than once but under ten times. The chain uses TRBV29-1 and TRBJ2-7; perhaps TRBD1 as D (5 bases). Trimming left V 2 bases short and J 4 bases short, with 6 bases between. The CDR3 spans 11 residues. CDR1 and CDR2 from the germline V gene are SQVTM and ANQGSEA. CDR3 DNA: TGCAGCGTTGAACAGGGTTACGAGCAGTACTTC. Amino acids: CSVEQGYEQYF.

In the case of this clone: A junction end diverges from the germline sequence, so it may reflect a read error. J is TRBJ2-5 and V is TRBV7-9, with 11 bases identical to TRBD2. The CDR3 extends over 16 amino acids. Germline V gene sequence: CDR1 SEHNR, CDR2 FQNEAQ (reference sequence). CDR3 DNA: TGTTCCAGCAGCGCGCCGGGACTAGCGGACCAAGAGACCCAGTACTTC. Its protein product is CSSSAPGLADQETQYF.

V is TRBV9 and J is TRBJ2-3; tentatively, D is TRBD1 (6 bases). This CDR3 contains 13 residues. Germline lookup yields CDR1 SGDLS and CDR2 YYNGEE. Trimming took off 0 bases at V and 7 bases at J, with 9 bases between the two ends. Here the CDR3 reads CASSVGTEYTQYF. For the CDR3, the DNA is TGTGCCAGCAGCGTAGGGACAGAGTATACGCAGTATTTT.

The V call is TRBV19, the J call TRBJ2-1; 11 nucleotides align to TRBD2. V shed 5 bases and J 6 bases; nucleotides not matched to a gene: 3. The CDR3 is 14 amino acids. The V gene's germline CDR1 is LNHDA and CDR2 SQIVND (reference sequence). CDR3 DNA sequence: TGTGCCAGTAGTGAACTAGCGGGAGTCAATGAGCAGTTCTTC. It codes for CASSELAGVNEQFF.

This chain uses TRBV27 with TRBJ2-7, with 10 positions matching TRBD2. This CDR3 is built from 16 residues. Germline CDR1 and CDR2: MNHEY and SMNVEV (reference sequence). V shed 3 bases, J shed 2 bases, and the junction held 7 bases outside the gene matches. CDR3 region: CASSFLWTSGPYEQYF. CDR3 in DNA: TGTGCCAGCAGTTTCCTCTGGACTAGCGGCCCCTACGAGCAGTACTTC.

V usage is TRBV4-1 and J usage is TRBJ2-2; maybe TRBD2 (6 bases). The CDR3 totals 18 residues. Germline V lookup: CDR1 MGHRA, CDR2 YSYEKL. Trimming took off 2 bases at V and 7 bases at J, with 23 bases between the two ends. The chain's CDR3 is CASSQSTLGLDNLGELFF. The CDR3 DNA follows: TGCGCCAGCAGCCAATCTACGTTGGGACTCGATAACCTCGGGGAGCTGTTTTTT.

This clone turned up a few times. The J gene is TRBJ1-5, the V gene TRBV27, with TRBD1 identical over 8 bases. The length of the CDR3 is 18 residues. Per germline, CDR1 MNHEY and CDR2 SMNVEV (reference sequence). J lost 0 bases, V lost 3 bases, and 10 bases had no gene match. The CDR3 spells CASSLGRTGLYSNQPQHF. CDR3 sequence (DNA): TGTGCCAGCAGTTTGGGGAGGACAGGGCTATATAGCAATCAGCCCCAGCATTTT.

The CDR3 coding sequence is TGTGCCAGCGGCCTCACCGGGACAACCACTGAAGCTTTCTTT. Encoded protein: CASGLTGTTTEAFF. This chain joins TRBV28 and TRBJ1-1; TRBD1 is a possible D gene (6 bases). The CDR3 is made up of 14 amino acids. Between the trimmed V and J ends, which lost 8 bases and 4 bases, there was a span of 17 bases. Germline assignment: CDR1 MDHEN and CDR2 SYDVKM.

The chain links TRBV5-4 to TRBJ2-1, with 13 bases lining up with TRBD2. The ends lost 4 bases at V and 8 bases at J; junction bases unmatched: 9. This CDR3 has 16 residues. CDR1 is SGHNT and CDR2 is YYREEE in the germline V gene (reference sequence). This CDR3 is CASSLPGLAGVYEQFF. The CDR3, as DNA: TGTGCCAGCAGCCTACCCGGACTAGCGGGAGTGTATGAGCAGTTCTTC. The full variable domain, completed using reference TRBV5-4 and TRBJ2-1, is ETGVTQSPTHLIKTRGQQVTLRCSSQSGHNTVSWYQQALGQGPQFIFQYYREEENGRGNFPPRFSGLQFPNYSSELNVNALELDDSALYLCASSLPGLAGVYEQFFGPGTRLTVL.

This chain uses TRBV11-2 with TRBJ2-7, with D perhaps matching TRBD1 (5 bases). The germline V gene has CDR1 SGHAT and CDR2 FQNNGV. The CDR3 extends over 12 amino acids. Trimming stripped 5 bases from V and 9 bases from J, with 14 bases between. The CDR3 reads CASSHDSLWQYF. The CDR3 nucleotides read TGTGCCAGCAGCCACGACAGTTTGTGGCAGTACTTC.

The chain recombines TRBV9 with TRBJ1-2; weak D call: TRBD1 (6 bases). In germline, CDR1 is SGDLS, CDR2 YYNGEE. The CDR3 totals 14 residues. Trimming took 3 bases from V and 2 from J, leaving 11 bases between them. DNA of the CDR3: TGTGCCAGCAGCGGAACGGACAGAAACTATGGCTACACCTTC. Its translation: CASSGTDRNYGYTF.

The chain recombines TRBV21-1 with TRBJ1-5. TRBV21-1 is a known pseudogene. The CDR3 contains 15 residues. CDR3: CASSKARDSNQPQHF. CDR3 bases: TGTGCCAGCAGCAAAGCGAGGGATAGCAATCAGCCCCAGCATTTT.

The V gene is TRBV6-6, the J gene TRBJ1-5; weak D call: TRBD1 (6 bases). V lost 7 bases and J 4 bases, leaving 11 bases between the germline ends. Germline V gene sequence: CDR1 MNHNY, CDR2 SVGAGI (reference sequence). The CDR3 runs to 13 residues. CDR3 coding DNA: TGTGCCAGCAACGGACAGATAAATCAGCCCCAGCATTTT. Its protein product is CASNGQINQPQHF.

This chain uses TRBV19 with TRBJ2-2; D is undetermined. V lost 7 bases and J lost 6, with 39 bases in between. CDR3 length: 22 residues. Germline CDR1 reads LNHDA; CDR2 reads SQIVND (reference sequence). CDR3 amino acids: CASMCLRARIARKLRSPGELFF. The CDR3 DNA is TGTGCCAGTATGTGCCTAAGAGCGAGAATTGCGAGAAAGCTTCGGTCTCCCGGGGAGCTGTTTTTT.